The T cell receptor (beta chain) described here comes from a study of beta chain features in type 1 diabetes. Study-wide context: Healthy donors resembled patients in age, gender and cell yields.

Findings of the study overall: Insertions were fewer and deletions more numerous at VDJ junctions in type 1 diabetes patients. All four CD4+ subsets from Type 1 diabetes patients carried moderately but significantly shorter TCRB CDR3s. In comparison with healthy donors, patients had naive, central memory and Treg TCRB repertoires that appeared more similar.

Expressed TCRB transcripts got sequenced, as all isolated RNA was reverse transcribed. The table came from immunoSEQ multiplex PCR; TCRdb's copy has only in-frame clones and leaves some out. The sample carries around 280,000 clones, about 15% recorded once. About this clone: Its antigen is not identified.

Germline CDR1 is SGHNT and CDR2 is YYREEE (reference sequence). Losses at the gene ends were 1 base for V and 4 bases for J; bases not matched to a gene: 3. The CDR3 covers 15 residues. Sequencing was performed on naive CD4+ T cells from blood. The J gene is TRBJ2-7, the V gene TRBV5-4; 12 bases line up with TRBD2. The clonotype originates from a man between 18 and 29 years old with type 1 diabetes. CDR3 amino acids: CASSLTSGGLYEQYF. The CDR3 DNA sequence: TGTGCCAGCAGCTTGACTAGCGGGGGGCTATACGAGCAGTACTTC.